These T cell receptor beta chains were read from a single sample in a study of blood T cell repertoires in COVID-19. Repertoires were generated with immunoSEQ multiplex PCR, while TCRdb's copy carries only in-frame clones and drops some. The data show fewer than 85,000 clones, under 95% seen once. Source material: peripheral blood. These receptors originate from a human donor in a cohort sampled during active COVID-19. CDR3s include the opening cysteine and the closing phenylalanine or tryptophan. The D gene is left open where the match is weak. Clone size is not always given. Where it is, it says once, few, many or a class for expanded clones.

V gene: TRBV18; J gene: TRBJ2-7; D gene: NA; clone size: NA; CDR3 DNA: TGTGCCAGCTCACCTACGGGGGGCAAGCGCGAGCAGTACTTC; CDR3 protein: CASSPTGGKREQYF
V gene: TRBV11-2; J gene: TRBJ1-1; D gene: TRBD1; clone size: NA; CDR3 DNA: TGTGCCAGCAGCCGTCTTCCCTTAAACCGGGACAGGGGGTTTATTGCTTTCTTT; CDR3 protein: CASSRLPLNRDRGFIAFF
V gene: TRBV30; J gene: TRBJ1-3; D gene: TRBD1; clone size: NA; CDR3 DNA: TGTGCCTGGAGTGTATCCGGGACAGGGGGTTTCTCTGGAAACACCATATATTTT; CDR3 protein: CAWSVSGTGGFSGNTIYF
V gene: TRBV6-5; J gene: TRBJ1-2; D gene: NA; clone size: NA; CDR3 DNA: TGTGCCAGCAAGAATGCAGGGCCCCCCAACTATGGCTACACCTTC; CDR3 protein: CASKNAGPPNYGYTF
V gene: TRBV19; J gene: TRBJ1-3; D gene: NA; clone size: NA; CDR3 DNA: TGTGCCAGTAGTATTGGACTTCGACGGGAGGTCGGAAACACCATATATTTT; CDR3 protein: CASSIGLRREVGNTIYF
V gene: TRBV12-3/TRBV12-4; J gene: TRBJ1-4; D gene: NA; clone size: NA; CDR3 DNA: TGTGCCAGCAGACGCAGCGCTGAAAAACTGTTTTTT; CDR3 protein: CASRRSAEKLFF
V gene: TRBV29-1; J gene: TRBJ1-2; D gene: TRBD1; clone size: once; CDR3 DNA: TGCAGCGCTGGGGACAGGGAAGGCTACACCTTC; CDR3 protein: CSAGDREGYTF
V gene: TRBV19; J gene: TRBJ1-2; D gene: NA; clone size: NA; CDR3 DNA: TGTGCCAGTACCTCTCCTCCCAGGCCCTATGGCTACACCTTC; CDR3 protein: CASTSPPRPYGYTF
V gene: TRBV10-1; J gene: TRBJ1-2; D gene: TRBD1; clone size: NA; CDR3 DNA: TGCGCCAGCAGCCCCGACAGGGCCAATGGCTACACCTTC; CDR3 protein: CASSPDRANGYTF
V gene: TRBV30; J gene: TRBJ1-4; D gene: NA; clone size: NA; CDR3 DNA: TGTGCCTGGGGACGGGTTAATGAAAAACTGTTTTTT; CDR3 protein: CAWGRVNEKLFF
V gene: TRBV5-1; J gene: TRBJ1-1; D gene: NA; clone size: NA; CDR3 DNA: TGCGCCAGCAGCTTGACAGGTCCAGCGATTGAAGCTTTCTTT; CDR3 protein: CASSLTGPAIEAFF
V gene: TRBV19; J gene: TRBJ1-6; D gene: NA; clone size: NA; CDR3 DNA: TGTGCCAGTAAAAGTGGCGCGGGTTCACCCCTCCACTTT; CDR3 protein: CASKSGAGSPLHF
V gene: TRBV11-2; J gene: TRBJ2-2; D gene: NA; clone size: once; CDR3 DNA: TGTGCCAGCAGCCCCAGACGTGGAGAAAACACCGGGGAGCTGTTTTTT; CDR3 protein: CASSPRRGENTGELFF
V gene: TRBV28; J gene: TRBJ1-1; D gene: NA; clone size: NA; CDR3 DNA: TGTGCCAGCAGTGAGGAGATCATGAACACTGAAGCTTTCTTT; CDR3 protein: CASSEEIMNTEAFF
V gene: TRBV27; J gene: TRBJ2-6; D gene: NA; clone size: NA; CDR3 DNA: TGTGCCAGCACATCAACGAGCTCTGGGGCCAACGTCCTGACTTTC; CDR3 protein: CASTSTSSGANVLTF
V gene: TRBV29-1; J gene: TRBJ1-3; D gene: NA; clone size: NA; CDR3 DNA: TGCAGCGTCAGCTCTGGAAACACCATATATTTT; CDR3 protein: CSVSSGNTIYF
V gene: TRBV11-2; J gene: TRBJ2-7; D gene: NA; clone size: NA; CDR3 DNA: TGTGCCAGCAGCTTAGAGCAGGGGAAGTGGAGATCCTACGAGCAGTACTTC; CDR3 protein: CASSLEQGKWRSYEQYF
V gene: TRBV30; J gene: TRBJ1-1; D gene: TRBD1; clone size: NA; CDR3 DNA: TGTGCCTGGAGTAGACGGACAGGGCGGGGCACTGAAGCTTTCTTT; CDR3 protein: CAWSRRTGRGTEAFF
V gene: TRBV11-2; J gene: TRBJ2-7; D gene: TRBD1; clone size: NA; CDR3 DNA: TGTGCCAGCAGCCCCGGTAGGGGACAGGGGGCGAACTACGAGCAGTACTTC; CDR3 protein: CASSPGRGQGANYEQYF
V gene: TRBV9; J gene: TRBJ2-1; D gene: NA; clone size: NA; CDR3 DNA: TGTGCCAGCAGCCCGGTGTCTTCGTCATATGAGCAGTTCTTC; CDR3 protein: CASSPVSSSYEQFF
V gene: TRBV27; J gene: TRBJ2-5; D gene: NA; clone size: NA; CDR3 DNA: TGTGCCAGCAGTTTAGTAAGTGCCAGCCAAGAGACCCAGTACTTC; CDR3 protein: CASSLVSASQETQYF
V gene: TRBV7-2; J gene: TRBJ1-3; D gene: TRBD1; clone size: NA; CDR3 DNA: TGTGCCAGCAGCTTAGCAGGGGGCTTGGCTGGAAACACCATATATTTT; CDR3 protein: CASSLAGGLAGNTIYF
V gene: TRBV5-1; J gene: TRBJ2-3; D gene: NA; clone size: NA; CDR3 DNA: TGCGCCAGCAGCCTTAGGGGCCCCGCTAGCACAGATACGCAGTATTTT; CDR3 protein: CASSLRGPASTDTQYF
V gene: TRBV18; J gene: TRBJ1-3; D gene: TRBD1; clone size: NA; CDR3 DNA: TGTGCCAGCTCACCGCCTGGACAGGGGAGAAACACCATATATTTT; CDR3 protein: CASSPPGQGRNTIYF